This TCR beta chain was sequenced in a study of blood T cells in healthy people across ages. V was clipped by 7 bases and J by 7 bases, with 16 bases between them. CDR3 length: 13 residues. It was with a sample-barcoded 5' primer and a J-beta primer mix that a second PCR of roughly 7 to 12 cycles was run. A single record per CDR3 protein comes from TCRdb applying MiXCR to the 5' RACE reads. The sample contains 750,000 to 950,000 distinct CDR3 sequences, roughly 26% of which appear only once. This clonotype was observed a few times. This sample was also put to use in a study of T cells of mothers and their children.

This sequence originates from a boy between 10 and 17 years old in good health. What was sequenced was blood. The chain joins TRBV12-3 or TRBV12-4 to TRBJ1-2; D call uncertain. CDR3 region: CASIGSGSGGYTF. The CDR3 DNA sequence: TGTGCCAGCATAGGAAGCGGGAGCGGTGGCTACACCTTC.